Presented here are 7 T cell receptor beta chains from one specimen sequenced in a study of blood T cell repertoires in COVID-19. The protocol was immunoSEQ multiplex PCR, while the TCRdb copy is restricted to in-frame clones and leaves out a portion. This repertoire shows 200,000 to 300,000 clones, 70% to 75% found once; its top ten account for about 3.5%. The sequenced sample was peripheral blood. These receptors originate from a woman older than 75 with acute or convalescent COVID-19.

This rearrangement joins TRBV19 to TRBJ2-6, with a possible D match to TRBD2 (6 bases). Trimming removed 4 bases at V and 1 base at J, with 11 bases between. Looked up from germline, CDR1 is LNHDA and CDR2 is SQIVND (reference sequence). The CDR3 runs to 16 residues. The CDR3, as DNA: TGTGCCAGTAGTAGGGGAGGAGGTTCTGGGGCCAACGTCCTGACTTTC. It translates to CASSRGGGSGANVLTF.

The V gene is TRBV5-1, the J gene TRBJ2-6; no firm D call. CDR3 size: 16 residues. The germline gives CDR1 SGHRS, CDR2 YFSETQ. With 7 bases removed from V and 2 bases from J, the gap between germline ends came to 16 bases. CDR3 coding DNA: TGCGCCAGCGGTCCTACGGGTATCGCTGGGGCCAACGTCCTGACTTTC. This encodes CASGPTGIAGANVLTF.

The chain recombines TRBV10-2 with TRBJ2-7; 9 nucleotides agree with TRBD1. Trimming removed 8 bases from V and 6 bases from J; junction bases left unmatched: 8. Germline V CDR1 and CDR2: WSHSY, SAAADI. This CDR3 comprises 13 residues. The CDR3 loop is CASAPQGAFEQYF. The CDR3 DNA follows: TGCGCCAGCGCCCCACAGGGGGCTTTCGAGCAGTACTTC.

CDR3 sequence: CASSMGQDWEMAGNTIYF. CDR3 bases: TGTGCCAGCAGTATGGGACAGGACTGGGAGATGGCTGGAAACACCATATATTTT. The rearrangement joins TRBV2 to TRBJ1-3; 8 bases fit TRBD1. This CDR3 region has 18 residues. The J segment lost 2 bases and the V segment lost 5 bases, leaving 14 bases of the junction unmatched. The V gene's germline CDR1 is SNHLY and CDR2 FYNNEI.

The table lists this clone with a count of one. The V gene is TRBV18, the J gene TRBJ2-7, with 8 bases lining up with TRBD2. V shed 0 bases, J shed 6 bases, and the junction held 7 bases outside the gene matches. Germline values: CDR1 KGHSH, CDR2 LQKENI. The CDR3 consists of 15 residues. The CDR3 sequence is CASSPPSLAGSEQYF. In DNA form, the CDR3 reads TGTGCCAGCTCACCACCCAGTCTAGCGGGTAGCGAGCAGTACTTC.

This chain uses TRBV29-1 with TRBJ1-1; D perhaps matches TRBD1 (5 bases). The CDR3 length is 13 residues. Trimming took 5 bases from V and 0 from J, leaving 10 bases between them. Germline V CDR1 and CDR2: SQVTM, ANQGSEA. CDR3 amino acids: CSVWRQMNTEAFF. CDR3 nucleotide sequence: TGCAGCGTTTGGCGACAGATGAACACTGAAGCTTTCTTT.

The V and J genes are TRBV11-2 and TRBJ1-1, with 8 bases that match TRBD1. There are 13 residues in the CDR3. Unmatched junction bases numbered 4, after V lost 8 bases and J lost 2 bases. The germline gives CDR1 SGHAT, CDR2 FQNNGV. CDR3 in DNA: TGTGCCAGCGCGGGACAGGACAACACTGAAGCTTTCTTT. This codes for CASAGQDNTEAFF.